The next 21 T cell receptor beta chains were all read from a single sample in a study of blood T cell repertoires in COVID-19. Only in-frame clones appear in the TCRdb table, and some are missing; sequencing was by immunoSEQ multiplex PCR. The sample contains 150,000 or so clones, roughly 80% of which appear only once. Sequencing was carried out using peripheral blood. The receptors were gathered from a woman aged 45-65 years with active or convalescent COVID-19.

The gene calls are TRBV6-5 and TRBJ1-3; perhaps TRBD1 as D (5 bases). Trimming took off 6 bases at V and 0 bases at J, with 12 bases between the two ends. Germline V CDR1 and CDR2: MNHEY, SVGAGI. The CDR3 runs to 15 residues. The CDR3 reads CASRDNRYSGNTIYF. In DNA form, the CDR3 reads TGTGCCAGCAGGGACAACCGTTACTCTGGAAACACCATATATTTT.

The rearrangement links TRBV21-1 to TRBJ2-3; no DNA check was done on the table's D call, TRBD2. TRBV21-1 is designated a pseudogene. The CDR3 spans 18 residues. CDR3 sequence: CASSKAFLAGIRTDTQYF. The CDR3 nucleotides read TGTGCCAGCAGCAAAGCGTTCTTAGCGGGGATTCGCACAGATACGCAGTATTTT.

The rearrangement links TRBV30 to TRBJ1-4, with D unclear. Germline lookup yields CDR1 GTSNPN and CDR2 SVGIG (reference sequence). This CDR3 has 16 residues. Between the trimmed V and J ends, which lost 3 bases and 0 bases, there was a span of 14 bases. Written as DNA, the CDR3 is TGTGCCTGGAGCCCGCTAGGAAGTGCAACTAATGAAAAACTGTTTTTT. As protein: CAWSPLGSATNEKLFF.

V gene TRBV19 combines with J gene TRBJ1-2; D uncertain. V was clipped by 6 bases and J by 4 bases, with 12 bases between them. The length of the CDR3 is 13 residues. Germline V gives CDR1 LNHDA, CDR2 SQIVND (reference sequence). The CDR3 DNA sequence: TGTGCCAGTAGAACTGGGGAGGGCTATGGCTACACCTTC. Translated: CASRTGEGYGYTF.

The rearrangement links TRBV30 to TRBJ2-5; 14 bases map to TRBD2. There are 16 residues in the CDR3. Germline lookup yields CDR1 GTSNPN and CDR2 SVGIG (reference sequence). V shed 3 bases, J shed 5 bases, and the junction held 8 bases outside the gene matches. CDR3 sequence: CAWRGGLAGVGETQYF. In nucleotides, the CDR3 is TGTGCCTGGAGAGGGGGACTAGCGGGAGTGGGTGAGACCCAGTACTTC.

The chain uses TRBV5-1 and TRBJ2-2; D is uncertain. The CDR3 spans 16 residues. Germline lookup yields CDR1 SGHRS and CDR2 YFSETQ. Between the trimmed V and J ends, which lost 0 bases and 0 bases, there was a span of 9 bases. The DNA of the CDR3 is TGCGCCAGCAGCTTGGGACACTTCGCGAACACCGGGGAGCTGTTTTTT. Protein: CASSLGHFANTGELFF. The full variable domain, rest sourced from reference TRBV5-1 and TRBJ2-2, is KAGVTQTPRYLIKTRGQQVTLSCSPISGHRSVSWYQQTPGQGLQFLFEYFSETQRNKGNFPGRFSGRQFSNSRSEMNVSTLELGDSALYLCASSLGHFANTGELFFGEGSRLTVL.

This chain joins TRBV5-5 and TRBJ1-1, with a tentative D call TRBD1 (5 bases). The CDR3 is made up of 15 amino acids. Germline-derived CDR1 and CDR2 are SGHKS and YYEKEE (reference sequence). V gave up 3 bases and J gave up 1 base, with 13 bases separating them. CDR3 DNA: TGTGCCAGCAGCTGGTCTACAGGACAGAACACTGAAGCTTTCTTT. Encoded protein: CASSWSTGQNTEAFF. The entire variable domain, with the rest obtained from reference TRBV5-5 and TRBJ1-1, is as follows: DAGVTQSPTHLIKTRGQQVTLRCSPISGHKSVSWYQQVLGQGPQFIFQYYEKEERGRGNFPDRFSARQFPNYSSELNVNALLLGDSALYLCASSWSTGQNTEAFFGQGTRLTVV.

The V gene is TRBV7-2, the J gene TRBJ1-2, with TRBD1 matching 8 bases. Trimming at V came to 6 bases and at J to 6 bases, leaving 12 bases not matched to a gene. Germline values: CDR1 SGHTA, CDR2 FQGNSA. The CDR3 length is 15 residues. CDR3 DNA sequence: TGTGCCAGCAGTCGGACAGGGTTGGTTGTGGATGGCTACACCTTC. Translation gives CASSRTGLVVDGYTF.

The genes are TRBV10-3 and TRBJ2-7; the match to TRBD2 covers 8 bases. Germline assignment: CDR1 ENHRY and CDR2 SYGVKD. The J segment lost 5 bases and the V segment lost 6 bases, leaving 6 bases of the junction unmatched. This CDR3 spans 13 amino acids. The chain's CDR3 is CAIRREGHDEQYF. DNA of the CDR3: TGTGCCATCAGACGGGAGGGCCACGACGAGCAGTACTTC.

The chain joins TRBV11-2 to TRBJ1-6; 8 nucleotides agree with TRBD1. The V gene's germline CDR1 is SGHAT and CDR2 FQNNGV. The V and J ends lost 6 bases and 8 bases, in that order; junction bases with no gene match: 3. The CDR3 runs 13 residues. CDR3 loop: CASSGQGYSPLHF. The CDR3 coding sequence is TGTGCCAGCAGTGGACAGGGTTATTCACCCCTCCACTTT.

The rearrangement links TRBV7-6 to TRBJ2-6; D gene ambiguous. CDR3 length equals 16 residues. CDR1 is SGHVS and CDR2 is FNYEAQ in the germline V gene. Between the trimmed V and J ends, which lost 6 bases and 0 bases, there was a span of 12 bases. The CDR3 loop is CASSPSGASGANVLTF. CDR3 sequence (DNA): TGTGCCAGCAGTCCCTCTGGAGCCTCTGGGGCCAACGTCCTGACTTTC.

In its sample, this clone was seen a few times. The chain links TRBV18 to TRBJ1-1; TRBD1 matches at 7 bases. V lost 3 bases, J lost 1 base, and 8 bases stayed unmatched. CDR3 length: 16 residues. Germline V lookup: CDR1 KGHSH, CDR2 LQKENI. The DNA of the CDR3 is TGTGCCAGCTCACCTGTCTCGACAGGGACGAACACTGAAGCTTTCTTT. This translates into CASSPVSTGTNTEAFF.

The chain combines TRBV6-6 with TRBJ2-7, with TRBD1 as a possible D gene (6 bases). The germline V and J ends were trimmed by 6 bases and 0 bases, with 12 bases remaining between them. CDR3 length: 14 amino acids. CDR1 and CDR2 from the germline V gene are MNHNY and SVGAGI (reference sequence). CDR3 residues: CASRIQGFSYEQYF. In DNA form, the CDR3 reads TGTGCCAGCAGAATACAGGGCTTCTCCTACGAGCAGTACTTC.

This clone has at least ten counts. The chain carries TRBV29-1 and TRBJ2-3; the D gene is possibly TRBD1 (6 bases). The CDR3 extends over 16 amino acids. V was cut by 7 bases and J by 5 bases, with 25 bases left in between. Germline V gives CDR1 SQVTM, CDR2 ANQGSEA. Written as DNA, the CDR3 is TGCAGCGGCCGAGGGTTCTGGGACAAAGGGGGAGATACGCAGTATTTT. It codes for CSGRGFWDKGGDTQYF.

This clone was counted between two and nine times. This rearrangement joins TRBV9 to TRBJ1-2; 7 bases agree with TRBD1. The CDR3 extends over 14 amino acids. Per the germline V gene, CDR1 is SGDLS and CDR2 is YYNGEE. The V gene end was trimmed by 3 bases and the J gene end by 4 bases; junction bases not matched to a gene: 6. This chain's CDR3 is CASSGGQWFYGYTF. In DNA, the CDR3 is TGTGCCAGCAGCGGGGGACAGTGGTTCTATGGCTACACCTTC.

V and J are TRBV14 and TRBJ1-6, with no clear D. Germline CDR1 SGHDN, CDR2 FVKESK. V lost 4 bases and J 0 bases, leaving 4 bases between the germline ends. The CDR3 length is 14 residues. The CDR3 protein is CASSPSSYNSPLHF. In nucleotides, the CDR3 is TGTGCCAGCAGCCCGAGCTCCTATAATTCACCCCTCCACTTT.

V is TRBV6-2 or TRBV6-3 and J is TRBJ2-3; 10 bases align to TRBD1. The germline V gene encodes CDR1 MNHEY and CDR2 SVGEGT. The V segment lost 6 bases and the J segment 3 bases; nucleotides outside the gene matches: 6. This CDR3 comprises 15 residues. CDR3 amino acids: CASSLGTGVTDTQYF. The CDR3 nucleotides are TGTGCCAGCAGCCTCGGGACAGGGGTGACAGATACGCAGTATTTT.

The V and J genes are TRBV7-2 and TRBJ1-1; tentatively, D is TRBD1 (5 bases). Per germline, CDR1 SGHTA and CDR2 FQGNSA. The V end lost 1 base, the J end lost 2 bases, and 14 bases lay between the germline ends. CDR3 length equals 16 residues. DNA of the CDR3: TGTGCCAGCAGCTTAGATGGGGGGAGAAGTAACACTGAAGCTTTCTTT. The encoded protein is CASSLDGGRSNTEAFF.

The chain links TRBV9 to TRBJ1-4, with D possibly being TRBD1 (5 bases). CDR1 and CDR2 from the germline V gene are SGDLS and YYNGEE. Trimming pared 2 bases from V and 0 bases from J, leaving 8 bases between. The CDR3 runs to 15 residues. The CDR3 here is CASSVDRTTNEKLFF. The CDR3 bases are TGTGCCAGCAGCGTCGACAGAACAACTAATGAAAAACTGTTTTTT.

The rearrangement links TRBV25-1 to TRBJ1-3; 11 nucleotides align to TRBD1. Germline trimming cut 0 bases from V and 0 bases from J; bases unmatched to any gene: 1. This CDR3 region has 17 residues. Per germline, CDR1 MGHDK and CDR2 SYGVNS. The CDR3 nucleotides read TGTGCCAGCAGTGAATACGGGACAGGGGGCTCTGGAAACACCATATATTTT. Amino acid sequence: CASSEYGTGGSGNTIYF.

J is TRBJ2-6 and V is TRBV6-6; TRBD1 matches 9 bases. Unmatched junction bases numbered 7, after V lost 5 bases and J lost 2 bases. The germline gives CDR1 MNHNY, CDR2 SVGAGI (reference sequence). CDR3 length equals 17 residues. CDR3 loop: CASSPGQGATGANVLTF. The CDR3 DNA is TGTGCCAGCAGTCCGGGACAGGGCGCTACTGGGGCCAACGTCCTGACTTTC.